Below are 4 T cell receptor beta chains sequenced from a single sample in a study of chemoradiotherapy in HPV16-positive cancers (dated by TCRdb to the early 2020s). Receptor amplification or capture employed the immunoSEQ multiplex PCR assay. The table comes from immuneACCESS by way of TCRdb, which keeps in-frame sequences with V and J called. Part of the clones is missing from these tables; in studies checked, under half for an unresolved V gene and the rest for unknown reasons. This sample gives some 24,000 clones in total; approximately 95% of them show up just once. The leading ten clones occupy approximately 2.7% of the sample. This material was collected from a patient who underwent chemoradiotherapy. These TCRs come from a human donor with HPV-associated anogenital cancer.

The chain links TRBV11-2 to TRBJ1-1; D is perhaps TRBD1 (6 bases). V lost 1 base to trimming and J lost 2 bases, with 11 bases between them. This CDR3 comprises 15 residues. The germline gives CDR1 SGHAT, CDR2 FQNNGV. The CDR3, as DNA: TGTGCCAGCAGCTTAGTTACAGGGCTAAACACTGAAGCTTTCTTT. This translates into CASSLVTGLNTEAFF.

The rearrangement uses TRBV19 and TRBJ1-5; D might be TRBD1 (6 bases). Trimming took 6 bases from V and 1 from J, leaving 13 bases between them. Per the germline V gene, CDR1 is LNHDA and CDR2 is SQIVND (reference sequence). The CDR3 is made up of 15 amino acids. The CDR3 coding sequence is TGTGCCAGTAGCTGGACAGTTCTAAGCAATCAGCCCCAGCATTTT. Its protein product is CASSWTVLSNQPQHF.

In this sample, this clone turned up a few times. This sample includes further DNA sequences coding for the same CDR3. The V and J genes are TRBV20-1 and TRBJ1-2, with D unresolved. The germline V and J ends were trimmed by 3 bases and 2 bases, with 4 bases remaining between them. From germline, CDR1 is DFQATT and CDR2 SNEGSKA (reference sequence). CDR3 length: 11 residues. The CDR3 region has the DNA TGCAGTGCTAGGGACAACTATGGCTACACCTTC. The encoded protein is CSARDNYGYTF.

V and J are TRBV12-5 and TRBJ1-1; 7 nucleotides line up with TRBD1. This CDR3 comprises 17 residues. Germline V gene data show CDR1 as LGHNT and CDR2 as FRNRAP. V lost 2 bases to trimming and J lost 3 bases; unmatched junction nucleotides: 12. CDR3 coding DNA: TGTGCTAGTGGTTTGTCCTCCGGGACAGCGACTTACACTGAAGCTTTCTTT. It codes for CASGLSSGTATYTEAFF.